The 9 T cell receptor beta chains below come from one sample, sequenced in a study of blood T cell repertoires in COVID-19. TCRdb's table, derived via immunoSEQ multiplex PCR, lists solely in-frame clones and lacks some. The sample contains 150,000 to 200,000 clones, just over 85% of which appear only once. The sample comprised PBMCs or T cells enriched from blood (not recorded which). The receptor set was obtained from a woman aged 18 to 35 who had recovered from COVID-19.

V usage is TRBV7-2 and J usage is TRBJ2-3; TRBD2 aligns across 7 bases. Germline-derived CDR1 and CDR2 are SGHTA and FQGNSA. The J segment lost 2 bases and the V segment lost 1 base, leaving 9 bases of the junction unmatched. The CDR3 has 17 amino acids. The CDR3 nucleotides are TGTGCCAGCAGCTTAGTAAGGGGCGGGGGTCCCACAGATACGCAGTATTTT. As protein: CASSLVRGGGPTDTQYF.

This rearrangement joins TRBV6-5 to TRBJ1-2; TRBD1 aligns across 8 bases. Germline trimming cut 8 bases from V and 0 bases from J; bases unmatched to any gene: 5. CDR1 and CDR2 (germline): MNHEY, SVGAGI. This CDR3 has 14 amino acids. CDR3: CASGQGTTNYGYTF. CDR3 DNA: TGTGCCAGCGGACAGGGAACTACTAACTATGGCTACACCTTC.

This clone showed up just a few times. The V and J genes are TRBV7-2 and TRBJ1-5; D is unresolved. This CDR3 is built from 15 residues. Germline values: CDR1 SGHTA, CDR2 FQGNSA. Trimming stripped 1 base from V and 3 bases from J, with 10 bases between. This CDR3 is CASSLEAGNNQPQHF. CDR3 nucleotides: TGTGCCAGCAGCTTAGAGGCAGGCAACAATCAGCCCCAGCATTTT.

This clone occurred once. The rearrangement links TRBV29-1 to TRBJ2-2; 7 bases map to TRBD1. Germline V lookup: CDR1 SQVTM, CDR2 ANQGSEA. The CDR3 consists of 12 residues. J was trimmed by 6 bases and V by 6 bases; bases with no gene match: 4. Written as DNA, the CDR3 is TGCAGCGTCGCGACAGGGCCCGGGGAGCTGTTTTTT. It is translated as CSVATGPGELFF.

This clone was recorded once. The CDR3 DNA reads TGTGCCAGCAGCTTAGTTCTTGCGGGTGGGGCAGATACGCAGTATTTT. Its translation is CASSLVLAGGADTQYF. V usage is TRBV7-2 and J usage is TRBJ2-3; tentative D call: TRBD2 (5 bases). The germline V gene encodes CDR1 SGHTA and CDR2 FQGNSA. This CDR3 is 16 amino acids long. V shed 1 base and J shed 4 bases, with 15 bases lying between them.

The chain couples TRBV2 to TRBJ2-5; 7 bases agree with TRBD1. The J segment lost 6 bases and the V segment lost 6 bases, leaving 10 bases of the junction unmatched. CDR1 is SNHLY and CDR2 is FYNNEI in the germline V gene. This CDR3 is 14 amino acids long. The chain's CDR3 is CASSDDRELKTQYF. DNA for the CDR3: TGTGCCAGCAGCGATGACAGGGAATTAAAGACCCAGTACTTC.

The gene calls are TRBV2 and TRBJ1-1, with 10 positions matching TRBD1. CDR1 and CDR2 from the germline V gene are SNHLY and FYNNEI. This CDR3 is 14 amino acids long. J was trimmed by 4 bases and V by 8 bases; bases with no gene match: 7. In DNA, the CDR3 is TGTGCCAGCCCCGGGGACAGGGGTATCACTGAAGCTTTCTTT. Residues: CASPGDRGITEAFF.

This rearrangement joins TRBV6-5 to TRBJ1-1; D might be TRBD1 (6 bases). The CDR3 has 13 residues. V was pared by 2 bases and J by 10 bases, with 14 bases between. CDR1 and CDR2 (germline): MNHEY, SVGAGI. CDR3 sequence reads: CASSYIGGGGAFF. CDR3 DNA sequence: TGTGCCAGCAGTTACATAGGAGGGGGGGGAGCTTTCTTT.

V and J are TRBV28 and TRBJ1-5; 8 bases map to TRBD1. The trim removed 5 bases at V and 4 bases at J, leaving 7 bases unmatched. Germline CDR1 and CDR2: MDHEN and SYDVKM. CDR3 size: 15 residues. CDR3 loop: CASSPSDRENQPQHF. CDR3 DNA: TGTGCCAGCAGTCCGTCGGACAGGGAGAATCAGCCCCAGCATTTT.